The 23 T cell receptor beta chains below were found in one sample sequenced in a study of blood T cell repertoires in COVID-19. Repertoires were generated with immunoSEQ multiplex PCR, while TCRdb's copy carries only in-frame clones and drops some. The sample holds around 300,000 clones; about 89% are singletons and the top ten take 0.94%. Specimen: peripheral blood. These receptors came from a woman aged 35 to 49 who had recovered from COVID-19.

This chain connects TRBV10-3 to TRBJ2-7, with TRBD1 matching over 9 bases. CDR1 is ENHRY, CDR2 SYGVKD, per germline. V was clipped by 0 bases and J by 0 bases; unmatched bases: 6. The CDR3 runs 17 residues. The CDR3 reads CAISESGTGTSSYEQYF. In DNA, the CDR3 is TGTGCCATCAGTGAGTCCGGGACAGGGACGAGCTCCTACGAGCAGTACTTC.

The chain couples TRBV14 to TRBJ2-7, with unresolved D. Trimming left V 0 bases short and J 7 bases short, with 7 bases between. The CDR3 has 12 residues. Germline CDR1 is SGHDN and CDR2 is FVKESK. The CDR3 is CASSQDPEEQYF. In nucleotides, the CDR3 is TGTGCCAGCAGCCAAGACCCCGAGGAGCAGTACTTC.

The genes are TRBV30 and TRBJ2-3, with 9 bases aligning to TRBD2. The CDR3 has 14 residues. Germline CDR1 GTSNPN, CDR2 SVGIG (reference sequence). The ends lost 3 bases at V and 3 bases at J; junction bases unmatched: 4. In nucleotides, the CDR3 is TGTGCCTGGAGCACGGGACTAGCAACAGATACGCAGTATTTT. This encodes CAWSTGLATDTQYF.

This clone was picked up a small number of times. The chain combines TRBV3-1 (or the pseudogene TRBV3-2) with TRBJ2-2; D perhaps matches TRBD1 (5 bases). CDR3 size: 12 residues. V gave up 3 bases and J gave up 8 bases, with 7 bases separating them. The V gene's germline CDR1 is LGHDT and CDR2 YNNKEL (reference sequence). CDR3 nucleotide sequence: TGTGCCAGCAGCCACTACAGGGGGGAGCTGTTTTTT. It codes for CASSHYRGELFF.

V usage is TRBV3-1 (or the pseudogene TRBV3-2) and J usage is TRBJ2-3; TRBD2 aligns across 11 bases. Germline V gene sequence: CDR1 LGHDT, CDR2 YNNKEL (reference sequence). J lost 2 bases, V lost 3 bases, and 7 bases had no gene match. The CDR3 contains 17 residues. In nucleotides, the CDR3 is TGTGCCAGCAGCCACCAACTAGCGGGAGCATCCACAGATACGCAGTATTTT. This codes for CASSHQLAGASTDTQYF.

This chain joins TRBV7-9 and TRBJ1-3; D unclear. The CDR3 runs 17 residues. The ends were cut back, 8 bases at V and 0 bases at J, with 20 bases in the middle. CDR1 SEHNR and CDR2 FQNEAQ come from the germline V gene (reference sequence). The CDR3 DNA sequence: TGTGCCAGCGGACTCGAAAGGACGGGAAGCTCTGGAAACACCATATATTTT. Protein: CASGLERTGSSGNTIYF.

This chain joins TRBV3-1 (or the pseudogene TRBV3-2) and TRBJ2-1; 7 nucleotides line up with TRBD2. This CDR3 is 15 amino acids long. CDR1 is LGHDT, CDR2 YNNKEL, per germline (reference sequence). With V trimmed by 0 bases and J by 10 bases, 9 bases remained unmatched. The CDR3 nucleotides are TGTGCCAGCAGCCAAGAAGGGACGGGGGGTCGGGAGCAGTTCTTC. Its protein product is CASSQEGTGGREQFF.

This clone was counted once. The CDR3 nucleotides read TGTGCCTGGGGGGCAACAGTCTCCTACAATGAGCAGTTCTTC. It encodes CAWGATVSYNEQFF. V usage is TRBV30 and J usage is TRBJ2-1; TRBD1 might be the D (5 bases). The V end lost 5 bases, the J end lost 0 bases, and 11 bases lay between the germline ends. The CDR3 runs 14 residues. The germline gives CDR1 GTSNPN, CDR2 SVGIG (reference sequence).

The genes are TRBV28 and TRBJ2-7, with 7 bases that match TRBD1. The ends lost 4 bases at V and 6 bases at J; junction bases unmatched: 12. Germline CDR1 reads MDHEN; CDR2 reads SYDVKM. The CDR3 length is 15 residues. Written as DNA, the CDR3 is TGTGCCAGCAGTTCGCCGGGGACAGTTCTATCCGAGCAGTACTTC. It specifies CASSSPGTVLSEQYF.

The chain uses TRBV27 and TRBJ1-1, with D possibly TRBD1 on 6 matching bases. This CDR3 contains 13 residues. V lost 10 bases and J lost 2, with 14 bases in between. The germline V gene encodes CDR1 MNHEY and CDR2 SMNVEV (reference sequence). The CDR3 region has the DNA TGTGCCATTGCCAGGGGTGTTAACACTGAAGCTTTCTTT. Translated, it gives CAIARGVNTEAFF.

V usage is TRBV9 and J usage is TRBJ2-7; 9 positions agree with TRBD2. This CDR3 has 15 amino acids. In germline, CDR1 is SGDLS, CDR2 YYNGEE. Trimming at V came to 0 bases and at J to 4 bases, leaving 5 bases not matched to a gene. CDR3 sequence: CASSVASSGEYEQYF. The CDR3 nucleotides are TGTGCCAGCAGCGTAGCTTCTAGCGGGGAATACGAGCAGTACTTC.

V usage is TRBV19 and J usage is TRBJ2-2; no firm D call. The CDR3 is 16 amino acids. The germline gives CDR1 LNHDA, CDR2 SQIVND (reference sequence). V lost 3 bases and J 2 bases, leaving 13 bases between the germline ends. CDR3 in amino acids: CASSIGEWSNTGELFF. In DNA, the CDR3 is TGTGCCAGTAGTATCGGAGAGTGGTCCAACACCGGGGAGCTGTTTTTT. Complete variable domain (other parts from reference TRBV19 and TRBJ2-2): DGGITQSPKYLFRKEGQNVTLSCEQNLNHDAMYWYRQDPGQGLRLIYYSQIVNDFQKGDIAEGYSVSREKKESFPLTVTSAQKNPTAFYLCASSIGEWSNTGELFFGEGSRLTVL.

The chain employs TRBV7-9 and TRBJ2-7; TRBD1 aligns across 9 bases. V was clipped by 1 base and J by 3 bases; unmatched bases: 16. CDR1 is SEHNR and CDR2 is FQNEAQ in the germline V gene (reference sequence). The CDR3 spans 19 residues. CDR3 nucleotide sequence: TGTGCCAGCAGCTTAGGCCATGGAGGGACAGGGTCCCTCAACTACGAGCAGTACTTC. Its protein is CASSLGHGGTGSLNYEQYF.

The chain employs TRBV10-3 and TRBJ2-3, with 9 bases aligning to TRBD2. The CDR3 contains 17 residues. With V trimmed by 4 bases and J by 0 bases, 8 bases remained unmatched. CDR1 is ENHRY and CDR2 is SYGVKD in the germline V gene. The CDR3 region has the DNA TGTGCCATCAGTGTTGCGGGAGGGACCACTAGCACAGATACGCAGTATTTT. Protein sequence: CAISVAGGTTSTDTQYF.

The chain combines TRBV5-1 with TRBJ2-7; 7 nucleotides agree with TRBD2. The germline V gene encodes CDR1 SGHRS and CDR2 YFSETQ. This CDR3 comprises 15 residues. Unmatched junction bases numbered 10, after V lost 1 base and J lost 6 bases. CDR3 bases: TGCGCCAGCAGCTTGTCTGTTGGCGGGAGTAGCGAGCAGTACTTC. This translates into CASSLSVGGSSEQYF.

This chain joins TRBV3-1 (or the pseudogene TRBV3-2) and TRBJ2-5; D is unclear. Germline assignment: CDR1 LGHDT and CDR2 YNNKEL (reference sequence). The CDR3 runs to 14 residues. The V end was cut by 6 bases, the J end by 2 bases, with 13 bases between. CDR3 nucleotide sequence: TGTGCCAGCAGGTTGGCTAGTGCTCAAGAGACCCAGTACTTC. Its translation: CASRLASAQETQYF.

This chain links TRBV11-2 with TRBJ2-5, with D unclear. From germline, CDR1 is SGHAT and CDR2 FQNNGV. The V end lost 5 bases, the J end lost 4 bases, and 8 bases lay between the germline ends. This CDR3 is built from 12 residues. The CDR3 DNA reads as TGTGCCAGCAGCCAGACGGGAGAGACCCAGTACTTC. As protein: CASSQTGETQYF.

This chain joins TRBV28 and TRBJ1-5; the match to TRBD1 covers 9 bases. This CDR3 has 15 residues. Germline V gene sequence: CDR1 MDHEN, CDR2 SYDVKM. Germline trimming cut 2 bases from V and 6 bases from J; bases unmatched to any gene: 5. CDR3 amino acids: CASSLPTGGFQPQHF. Written as DNA, the CDR3 is TGTGCCAGCAGTTTACCGACAGGGGGTTTTCAGCCCCAGCATTTT.

CDR3 residues: CASGMGLREGGQPQHF. In DNA form, the CDR3 reads TGTGCCAGTGGGATGGGGTTACGTGAGGGCGGGCAGCCCCAGCATTTT. This chain connects TRBV19 to TRBJ1-5; D not resolved. The CDR3 extends over 16 amino acids. Trimming left V 8 bases short and J 7 bases short, with 24 bases between. In germline, CDR1 is LNHDA, CDR2 SQIVND (reference sequence). Full variable domain (rest looked up from reference TRBV19 and TRBJ1-5): DGGITQSPKYLFRKEGQNVTLSCEQNLNHDAMYWYRQDPGQGLRLIYYSQIVNDFQKGDIAEGYSVSREKKESFPLTVTSAQKNPTAFYLCASGMGLREGGQPQHFGDGTRLSIL.

The chain links TRBV18 to TRBJ2-7, with 11 bases aligning to TRBD1. Germline CDR1 is KGHSH and CDR2 is LQKENI. Trimming removed 5 bases from V and 0 bases from J; junction bases left unmatched: 6. The CDR3 has 16 residues. This CDR3 reads CASSVAGTGGSYEQYF. For the CDR3, the DNA is TGTGCCAGCTCAGTCGCCGGGACAGGGGGCTCCTACGAGCAGTACTTC.

The chain links TRBV19 to TRBJ1-5, with a weak D call TRBD1 (5 bases). Germline V gene lookup returns CDR1 LNHDA and CDR2 SQIVND (reference sequence). This CDR3 spans 13 amino acids. Trimming shortened V by 5 bases and J by 6 bases, and 11 bases separated the two germline ends. CDR3 sequence reads: CASSPGGGQPQHF. In nucleotides, the CDR3 is TGTGCCAGTAGTCCGGGGGGTGGTCAGCCCCAGCATTTT.

V gene TRBV28 combines with J gene TRBJ2-6, with 7 bases identical to TRBD1. V shed 6 bases, J shed 0 bases, and the junction held 8 bases outside the gene matches. The germline gives CDR1 MDHEN, CDR2 SYDVKM. The CDR3 has 17 residues. CDR3 protein: CASSRGQFLSGANVLTF. As DNA, the CDR3 is TGTGCCAGCAGCCGGGGACAGTTCCTCTCTGGGGCCAACGTCCTGACTTTC.

This clone was counted once. This chain connects TRBV3-1 (or the pseudogene TRBV3-2) to TRBJ1-1; the D is unclear. Germline V lookup: CDR1 LGHDT, CDR2 YNNKEL (reference sequence). This CDR3 region has 15 residues. Trimming removed 1 base at V and 2 bases at J, with 11 bases between. The CDR3 nucleotides are TGTGCCAGCAGCCAAGGAGGGAACACTAACACTGAAGCTTTCTTT. Amino acids: CASSQGGNTNTEAFF.